These 20 T cell receptor beta chains came from one sample sequenced in a study of OX40 agonist ivuxolimab in advanced cancers. TCRdb's table, derived via immunoSEQ multiplex PCR, lists solely in-frame clones and lacks some. Among approximately 50,000 clones listed, nearly 80% were seen once. Source: CD4+ or CD8+ T cells sorted from blood, taken in a trial of the OX40 agonist ivuxolimab. Receptors were obtained from an adult with an advanced solid tumor such as melanoma, head and neck, liver or kidney cancer.

The chain couples TRBV2 to TRBJ1-2; unclear D gene. CDR3 length: 13 residues. Trimming took off 6 bases at V and 0 bases at J, with 8 bases between the two ends. Per germline, CDR1 SNHLY and CDR2 FYNNEI. The CDR3 is CASRRGANYGYTF. The DNA of the CDR3 is TGTGCCAGCAGGCGGGGAGCTAACTATGGCTACACCTTC.

The chain joins TRBV5-1 to TRBJ2-7; 7 nucleotides align to TRBD1. This CDR3 is built from 13 residues. V shed 0 bases and J 5 bases; nucleotides not matched to a gene: 2. From germline, CDR1 is SGHRS and CDR2 YFSETQ. CDR3 loop: CASSLVGGNEQYF. Here the CDR3 DNA reads TGCGCCAGCAGCTTGGTAGGGGGCAACGAGCAGTACTTC.

The V and J genes are TRBV7-2 and TRBJ1-4; perhaps TRBD1 as D (6 bases). CDR3 length: 17 amino acids. Germline-derived CDR1 and CDR2 are SGHTA and FQGNSA. The ends were cut back, 1 base at V and 8 bases at J, with 20 bases in the middle. The CDR3 bases are TGTGCCAGCAGCTTAGGGGCCACCAGGGGCGCACAGGAAAAACTGTTTTTT. Its protein product is CASSLGATRGAQEKLFF.

The V and J genes are TRBV7-9 and TRBJ2-3; no clear D. Trimming shortened V by 8 bases and J by 4 bases, and 16 bases separated the two germline ends. Per germline, CDR1 SEHNR and CDR2 FQNEAQ (reference sequence). This CDR3 has 14 amino acids. The DNA of the CDR3 is TGTGCCAGCCGCAACACCCTTCGCGCAGATACGCAGTATTTT. Translated, it gives CASRNTLRADTQYF.

This clone was counted a single time. The rearrangement uses TRBV7-6 and TRBJ1-6; D is unclear. V shed 3 bases and J shed 0 bases, with 9 bases lying between them. Germline CDR1 SGHVS, CDR2 FNYEAQ. The CDR3 is 16 residues long. In DNA form, the CDR3 reads TGTGCCAGCAGCTTCGGTCCTAGCTCCTATAATTCACCCCTCCACTTT. It codes for CASSFGPSSYNSPLHF.

The CDR3 DNA follows: TGTGCCAGCAGCGAGACAGGCGTGTATGGCTACACCTTC. Translation: CASSETGVYGYTF. The V gene is TRBV11-2, the J gene TRBJ1-2, with D possibly TRBD1 on 6 matching bases. This CDR3 spans 13 amino acids. Trimming removed 5 bases from V and 5 bases from J, with 12 bases in between. Germline lookup yields CDR1 SGHAT and CDR2 FQNNGV.

The rearrangement joins TRBV7-7 to TRBJ2-3, with 7 bases matching TRBD2. V lost 1 base, J lost 5 bases, and 6 bases stayed unmatched. The CDR3 consists of 15 residues. Per germline, CDR1 SSHAT and CDR2 FNYEAQ (reference sequence). CDR3 coding DNA: TGTGCCAGCAGCTTAGGGGCGGGAGAGGTAGATACGCAGTATTTT. Amino acids: CASSLGAGEVDTQYF.

The chain has TRBV19 and TRBJ2-1, with 12 positions matching TRBD2. CDR3 length: 20 amino acids. Per germline, CDR1 LNHDA and CDR2 SQIVND (reference sequence). V shed 5 bases, J shed 0 bases, and the junction held 14 bases outside the gene matches. CDR3 sequence: CASSVLPGLAGLSSYNEQFF. The CDR3 DNA sequence: TGTGCCAGTAGTGTTCTCCCGGGACTAGCGGGTCTTAGCTCCTACAATGAGCAGTTCTTC.

The CDR3 DNA reads TGTGCCAGCAGCACAGGATATGGCTACACCTTC. It is translated as CASSTGYGYTF. V is TRBV7-9 and J is TRBJ1-2, with D perhaps matching TRBD1 (5 bases). In germline, CDR1 is SEHNR, CDR2 FQNEAQ (reference sequence). CDR3 length: 11 residues. Trimming shortened V by 5 bases and J by 5 bases, and 6 bases separated the two germline ends. The full variable domain, its missing parts supplied by reference TRBV7-9 and TRBJ1-2, is DTGVSQNPRHKITKRGQNVTFRCDPISEHNRLYWYRQTLGQGPEFLTYFQNEAQLEKSRLLSDRFSAERPKGSFSTLEIQRTEQGDSAMYLCASSTGYGYTFGSGTRLTVV.

The sample holds one count of this clone. The chain uses TRBV5-1 and TRBJ2-4; 7 nucleotides line up with TRBD1. J gave up 0 bases and V 0 bases, and 3 bases lay outside the gene matches. The CDR3 runs 16 residues. Germline V gene sequence: CDR1 SGHRS, CDR2 YFSETQ. In DNA, the CDR3 is TGCGCCAGCAGCTTGGGACAGGGAGTAGCCAAAAACATTCAGTACTTC. This sequence encodes CASSLGQGVAKNIQYF. Complete variable domain (other parts from reference TRBV5-1 and TRBJ2-4): KAGVTQTPRYLIKTRGQQVTLSCSPISGHRSVSWYQQTPGQGLQFLFEYFSETQRNKGNFPGRFSGRQFSNSRSEMNVSTLELGDSALYLCASSLGQGVAKNIQYFGAGTRLSVL.

This clone has only one observation. The genes are TRBV29-1 and TRBJ2-7; D is unresolved. V was trimmed by 4 bases and J by 0 bases, leaving 4 bases between them. The CDR3 sequence is 11 residues long. CDR1 SQVTM and CDR2 ANQGSEA come from the germline V gene. As DNA, the CDR3 is TGCAGCGTTGCAACCTCCTACGAGCAGTACTTC. Translated, it gives CSVATSYEQYF.

Only a few counts were recorded for this clone. This sequence joins TRBV7-2 and TRBJ1-2; D is unresolved. This CDR3 region has 13 residues. The V gene's germline CDR1 is SGHTA and CDR2 FQGNSA. The V end lost 0 bases, the J end lost 7 bases, and 9 bases lay between the germline ends. This chain's CDR3 is CASSLAGLSGYTF. The DNA for the CDR3 is TGTGCCAGCAGCTTAGCAGGGTTGAGTGGCTACACCTTC.

V gene TRBV2 combines with J gene TRBJ2-7, with D possibly matching TRBD1 (6 bases). The CDR3 length is 14 residues. V dropped 7 bases and J dropped 3 bases, with 16 bases sitting between them. In germline, CDR1 is SNHLY, CDR2 FYNNEI. The CDR3 here is CASTQGLFGYEQYF. The CDR3 region has the DNA TGTGCCAGCACGCAGGGGCTGTTTGGCTACGAGCAGTACTTC. Complete variable domain (other parts from reference TRBV2 and TRBJ2-7): EPEVTQTPSHQVTQMGQEVILRCVPISNHLYFYWYRQILGQKVEFLVSFYNNEISEKSEIFDDQFSVERPDGSNFTLKIRSTKLEDSAMYFCASTQGLFGYEQYFGPGTRLTVT.

The chain carries TRBV27 and TRBJ1-2; weak D call: TRBD1 (6 bases). CDR1 and CDR2 (germline): MNHEY, SMNVEV (reference sequence). There are 12 residues in the CDR3. Trimming took off 9 bases at V and 2 bases at J, with 10 bases between the two ends. The CDR3 nucleotides read TGTGCCAGTCGACAGGCCAACTATGGCTACACCTTC. It is translated as CASRQANYGYTF.

This clone was seen just once. V and J are TRBV7-9 and TRBJ2-5, with TRBD2 matching over 11 bases. Losses at the gene ends were 5 bases for V and 1 base for J; bases not matched to a gene: 12. The germline gives CDR1 SEHNR, CDR2 FQNEAQ (reference sequence). CDR3 size: 18 residues. The DNA of the CDR3 is TGTGCCAGCAGCGATCCCTCCCTAGCGGGAGGCTCCCAAGAGACCCAGTACTTC. It yields the protein CASSDPSLAGGSQETQYF.

The J gene is TRBJ1-5, the V gene TRBV28; D gene ambiguous. Trimming left V 6 bases short and J 9 bases short, with 15 bases between. Looked up from germline, CDR1 is MDHEN and CDR2 is SYDVKM. The CDR3 totals 13 residues. The CDR3 is CASRFQPSAPQHF. In nucleotides, the CDR3 is TGTGCCAGCAGGTTTCAACCCAGTGCGCCCCAGCATTTT.

This clone has only a few counts. The V gene is TRBV7-9, the J gene TRBJ2-3; D is perhaps TRBD1 (6 bases). V was pared by 5 bases and J by 5 bases, with 14 bases between. The CDR3 covers 14 residues. CDR1 is SEHNR and CDR2 is FQNEAQ in the germline V gene (reference sequence). This chain's CDR3 is CASSIGQSGDTQYF. As DNA, the CDR3 is TGTGCCAGCAGCATAGGACAGAGCGGAGATACGCAGTATTTT.

This clone was found a few times. This sequence joins TRBV4-3 and TRBJ2-2; TRBD1 aligns across 9 bases. The CDR3 consists of 18 residues. Germline V CDR1 and CDR2: LGHNA, YSLEER. V shed 2 bases and J 5 bases; nucleotides not matched to a gene: 12. This chain's CDR3 is CASSQPPGGTGRTGELFF. The CDR3 coding sequence is TGCGCCAGCAGCCAACCACCAGGGGGGACAGGGAGGACCGGGGAGCTGTTTTTT.

V gene TRBV19 combines with J gene TRBJ1-1; 7 bases align to TRBD1. The CDR3 spans 13 residues. Trimming at V came to 8 bases and at J to 4 bases, leaving 7 bases not matched to a gene. Germline CDR1 and CDR2: LNHDA and SQIVND (reference sequence). CDR3 bases: TGTGCCAGTCTAGACAGGGCTAGCACTGAAGCTTTCTTT. This codes for CASLDRASTEAFF. Full variable domain (remainder filled in from reference TRBV19 and TRBJ1-1): DGGITQSPKYLFRKEGQNVTLSCEQNLNHDAMYWYRQDPGQGLRLIYYSQIVNDFQKGDIAEGYSVSREKKESFPLTVTSAQKNPTAFYLCASLDRASTEAFFGQGTRLTVV.

The genes are TRBV28 and TRBJ1-4; D not resolved. Germline-derived CDR1 and CDR2 are MDHEN and SYDVKM. Trimming took 6 bases from V and 10 from J, leaving 12 bases between them. The CDR3 is 12 residues long. The DNA of the CDR3 is TGTGCCAGCAGGCCGAATCCAGGAAAACTGTTTTTT. Translated, it gives CASRPNPGKLFF.